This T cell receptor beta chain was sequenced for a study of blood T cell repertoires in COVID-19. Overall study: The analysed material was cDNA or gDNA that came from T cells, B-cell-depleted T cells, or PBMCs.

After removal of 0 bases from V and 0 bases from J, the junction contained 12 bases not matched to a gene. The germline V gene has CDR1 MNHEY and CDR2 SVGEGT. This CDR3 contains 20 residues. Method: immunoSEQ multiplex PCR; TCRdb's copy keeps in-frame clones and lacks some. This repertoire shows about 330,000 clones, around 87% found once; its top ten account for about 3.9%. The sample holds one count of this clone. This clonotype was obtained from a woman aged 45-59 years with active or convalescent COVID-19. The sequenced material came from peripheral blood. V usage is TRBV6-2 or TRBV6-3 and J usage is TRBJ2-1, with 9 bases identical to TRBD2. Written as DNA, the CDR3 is TGTGCCAGCAGTTACTCGACTGGGACTAGCTTTACGAGCTCCTACAATGAGCAGTTCTTC. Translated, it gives CASSYSTGTSFTSSYNEQFF.